These 14 T cell receptor beta chains were sequenced from one sample in a study of graft-versus-host responses after intestinal transplantation. Their specific antigens are unknown. Only in-frame clones appear in the TCRdb table, and some are missing; sequencing was by immunoSEQ multiplex PCR. The sample consists of roughly 110,000 clones, around nine tenths of them appearing once. Sample: unstimulated CD4+ T cells sorted from spleen or lymph node cells, taken before transplant. These receptor sequences come from a human donor who was the organ donor for an intestinal transplant.

V usage is TRBV5-4 and J usage is TRBJ1-1; TRBD1 might be the D (6 bases). The CDR3 has 14 amino acids. Between the trimmed V and J ends, which lost 0 bases and 4 bases, there was a span of 10 bases. CDR1 and CDR2 from the germline V gene are SGHNT and YYREEE (reference sequence). Written as DNA, the CDR3 is TGTGCCAGCAGCTTGGGTGGGGGCACCACTGAAGCTTTCTTT. The encoded protein is CASSLGGGTTEAFF.

This chain links TRBV19 with TRBJ2-1, with 11 nucleotides matching TRBD2. This CDR3 is 15 amino acids long. From germline, CDR1 is LNHDA and CDR2 SQIVND (reference sequence). The V gene end was trimmed by 4 bases and the J gene end by 4 bases; junction bases not matched to a gene: 3. The CDR3 sequence is CASSNSGRAYNEQFF. The CDR3 nucleotides read TGTGCCAGTAGTAATAGCGGGAGGGCTTACAATGAGCAGTTCTTC.

In the case of this clone: The same CDR3 is also encoded by other DNA sequences in this sample. The chain carries TRBV18 and TRBJ1-1, with TRBD1 as a possible D gene (6 bases). The V gene's germline CDR1 is KGHSH and CDR2 LQKENI. Between the trimmed V and J ends, which lost 3 bases and 0 bases, there was a span of 8 bases. The CDR3 has 14 amino acids. The DNA of the CDR3 is TGTGCCAGCTCACCGCCAGGGGTGAACACTGAAGCTTTCTTT. Protein product: CASSPPGVNTEAFF.

The rearrangement links TRBV6-6 to TRBJ2-1, with 7 bases matching TRBD2. Looked up from germline, CDR1 is MNHNY and CDR2 is SVGAGI (reference sequence). CDR3 length: 15 amino acids. V lost 9 bases to trimming and J lost 4 bases; unmatched junction nucleotides: 12. CDR3 sequence reads: CASLLGGSAYNEQFF. The CDR3 DNA follows: TGTGCCAGTCTCCTTGGCGGGAGTGCTTACAATGAGCAGTTCTTC.

Note on this clone: At one of its ends the junction is not consistent with the germline gene, which may arise from a read error. The chain joins TRBV6-1 to TRBJ1-2, with D tentatively TRBD1 (5 bases). CDR3 length: 10 amino acids. The germline CDR1 and CDR2 sequences are MNHNS and SASEGT. CDR3 in DNA: TGTGCCAGCAGGTTGACGGGACTCTTCTTC. Protein sequence: CASRLTGLFF.

The chain employs TRBV5-6 and TRBJ2-3; D may be TRBD1 (6 bases). Germline-derived CDR1 and CDR2 are SGHDT and YYEEEE. V lost 2 bases, J lost 6 bases, and 19 bases lay in between. The CDR3 sequence is 16 residues long. CDR3 amino acids: CASSFNGQKKRDTQYF. The CDR3 coding sequence is TGTGCCAGCAGCTTCAACGGACAGAAAAAGAGGGATACGCAGTATTTT.

This rearrangement joins TRBV29-1 to TRBJ1-1; D is unclear. CDR1 is SQVTM, CDR2 ANQGSEA, per germline. The germline V and J ends were trimmed by 7 bases and 3 bases, with 12 bases remaining between them. This CDR3 comprises 12 residues. Written as DNA, the CDR3 is TGCAGCGCCTGGGAGGGTTACACTGAAGCTTTCTTT. Amino acid sequence: CSAWEGYTEAFF.

The V call is TRBV4-1, the J call TRBJ2-4, with D perhaps matching TRBD1 or TRBD2 (6 bases each). The V end lost 4 bases, the J end lost 6 bases, and 19 bases lay between the germline ends. This CDR3 region has 16 residues. Germline V CDR1 and CDR2: MGHRA, YSYEKL. The CDR3 DNA reads TGCGCCAGCAGCCCCACACAGGGAGGACTGAGAAACATTCAGTACTTC. Protein product: CASSPTQGGLRNIQYF.

This chain links TRBV19 with TRBJ2-7, with no clear D. Trimming took 3 bases from V and 3 from J, leaving 12 bases between them. From germline, CDR1 is LNHDA and CDR2 SQIVND (reference sequence). The CDR3 consists of 14 residues. The CDR3 region has the DNA TGTGCCAGTAGTATTGAGGACGGAAACTACGAGCAGTACTTC. This codes for CASSIEDGNYEQYF.

The chain joins TRBV7-2 to TRBJ2-1; TRBD2 matches at 7 bases. CDR1 SGHTA and CDR2 FQGNSA come from the germline V gene. The J segment lost 1 base and the V segment lost 5 bases, leaving 14 bases of the junction unmatched. The CDR3 runs 18 residues. Here the CDR3 reads CASSPADWREISYNEQFF. The CDR3 DNA reads as TGTGCCAGCAGCCCAGCGGACTGGCGGGAGATTTCCTACAATGAGCAGTTCTTC.

The genes are TRBV9 and TRBJ2-6; D possibly uses TRBD1 or TRBD2 (5 bases each). The CDR3 sequence is 19 residues long. The V gene's germline CDR1 is SGDLS and CDR2 YYNGEE. V lost 0 bases and J 1 base, leaving 17 bases between the germline ends. The CDR3 here is CASSVGKGTPRSGANVLTF. The CDR3 DNA follows: TGTGCCAGCAGCGTAGGGAAGGGGACCCCTCGGTCTGGGGCCAACGTCCTGACTTTC.

This clone has just one count. This sequence joins TRBV11-2 and TRBJ2-3; maybe TRBD2 (6 bases). The V end was cut by 2 bases, the J end by 0 bases, with 9 bases between. In germline, CDR1 is SGHAT, CDR2 FQNNGV. This CDR3 comprises 15 residues. The CDR3 reads CASSLNSGSTDTQYF. CDR3 nucleotides: TGTGCCAGCAGCTTAAACAGCGGGAGCACAGATACGCAGTATTTT.

The chain couples TRBV6-6 to TRBJ2-5; either TRBD1 or TRBD2 may supply D (5 bases each). CDR1 and CDR2 (germline): MNHNY, SVGAGI (reference sequence). The CDR3 extends over 13 amino acids. Trimming pared 7 bases from V and 1 base from J, leaving 10 bases between. The CDR3 protein is CASTRGPQETQYF. CDR3 nucleotide sequence: TGTGCCAGCACCCGGGGCCCCCAAGAGACCCAGTACTTC.

This sequence joins TRBV4-1 and TRBJ2-1; TRBD2 matches at 11 bases. With V trimmed by 1 base and J by 8 bases, 13 bases remained unmatched. In germline, CDR1 is MGHRA, CDR2 YSYEKL. The CDR3 is 18 amino acids. In DNA form, the CDR3 reads TGCGCCAGCAGCCAAGCCGGGACTAGCGGTCCTCGAGGAGATGAGCAGTTCTTC. Encoded protein: CASSQAGTSGPRGDEQFF.